This TCR beta chain derives from a study of blood T cell repertoires in COVID-19. Study background: Acute-phase and convalescent COVID-19 samples originated in the United States, Italy and Spain. PBMCs, B-cell-depleted T cells, or T cells were the source of the cDNA or gDNA that made up the material.

Per the study methods: The assay estimated nucleated cells by amplifying reference gene primers. Sequencing was performed with immunoSEQ multiplex PCR; in TCRdb, only in-frame clones are kept and a portion is missing. V, J and clone size were drawn from that table, and D and trimming were deduced from the DNA. The sample consists of about 250,000 clones, 70% to 90% of them appearing once. With 3 bases removed from V and 0 bases from J, the gap between germline ends came to 11 bases. The CDR3 sequence is 14 residues long. Germline V gives CDR1 SQVTM, CDR2 ANQGSEA. This TCR was recovered from a man aged 18 to 30 with active or convalescent COVID-19. Sequenced material: peripheral blood. The rearrangement uses TRBV29-1 and TRBJ1-2; tentatively, D is TRBD1 (6 bases). DNA of the CDR3: TGCAGCGTTGACCTGGACAGCACTAACTATGGCTACACCTTC. It yields the protein CSVDLDSTNYGYTF.